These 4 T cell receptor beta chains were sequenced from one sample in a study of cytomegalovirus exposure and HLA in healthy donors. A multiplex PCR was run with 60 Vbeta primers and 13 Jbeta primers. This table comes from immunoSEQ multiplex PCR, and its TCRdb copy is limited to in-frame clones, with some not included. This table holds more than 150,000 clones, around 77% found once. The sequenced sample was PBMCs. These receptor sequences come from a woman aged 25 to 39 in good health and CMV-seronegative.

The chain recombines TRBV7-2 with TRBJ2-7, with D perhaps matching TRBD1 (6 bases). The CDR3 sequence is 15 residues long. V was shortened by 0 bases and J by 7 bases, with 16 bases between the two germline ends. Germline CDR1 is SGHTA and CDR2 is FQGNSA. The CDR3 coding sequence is TGTGCCAGCAGCTTAGCACAGGGCCTGTTGCCAGAGCAGTACTTC. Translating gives CASSLAQGLLPEQYF.

For the CDR3, the DNA is TGTGCCAGCAGCCAAGCAGGTGCAACTAATGAAAAACTGTTTTTT. Its protein product is CASSQAGATNEKLFF. The chain links TRBV7-2 to TRBJ1-4; D unclear. This CDR3 spans 15 amino acids. Trimming cost V 5 bases and J 0 bases, with 10 bases left between them. Germline lookup yields CDR1 SGHTA and CDR2 FQGNSA.

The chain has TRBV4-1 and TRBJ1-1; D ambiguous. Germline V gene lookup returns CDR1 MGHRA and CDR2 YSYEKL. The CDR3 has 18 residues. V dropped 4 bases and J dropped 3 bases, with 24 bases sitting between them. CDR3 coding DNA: TGCGCCAGCAGCCCGAATCCCGAGGGTGTCAGCGCAGACACTGAAGCTTTCTTT. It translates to CASSPNPEGVSADTEAFF.

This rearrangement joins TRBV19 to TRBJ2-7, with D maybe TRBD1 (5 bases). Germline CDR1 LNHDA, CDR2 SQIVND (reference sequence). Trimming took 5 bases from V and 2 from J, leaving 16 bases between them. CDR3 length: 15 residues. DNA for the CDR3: TGTGCCAGTAGTGTAGCCGACAGAAACCCCTACGAGCAGTACTTC. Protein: CASSVADRNPYEQYF.